This T cell receptor (beta chain) was documented in a study of tissue T cells after allogeneic stem cell transplantation. Broader study findings: Blood and spleen captured only part of the tissue TCR repertoire. Anatomically similar tissues had similar TCR repertoires within each patient. The study did not identify alloreactive or antigen-specific tissue TCRs, and some clones might be persisting host cells.

Assay used: immunoSEQ multiplex PCR; TCRdb lists only in-frame clones, some missing. The sample records tens of thousands of clones, around 63% being singletons. The CDR3 runs 15 residues. Germline V lookup: CDR1 GKSSPN, CDR2 SITVG. After removal of 3 bases from V and 0 bases from J, the junction contained 4 bases not matched to a gene. As to this clone: What it binds is not known. Genes and germline come from the mouse. The CDR3 end is not reached by the read, which stops 1 residue before it; the germline J gene fills it in.

V is TRBV31 and J is TRBJ2-1, with 8 bases aligning to TRBD2. The sequenced sample consisted of blood. This TCR derives from a female BALB/c mouse in good health. Mouse MHC haplotype: H2-d. CDR3 in amino acids: CAWRTGGLNYAEQFF. CDR3 DNA (partial): TGTGCCTGGAGGACGGGGGGGCTTAACTATGCTGAGCAGTTC.